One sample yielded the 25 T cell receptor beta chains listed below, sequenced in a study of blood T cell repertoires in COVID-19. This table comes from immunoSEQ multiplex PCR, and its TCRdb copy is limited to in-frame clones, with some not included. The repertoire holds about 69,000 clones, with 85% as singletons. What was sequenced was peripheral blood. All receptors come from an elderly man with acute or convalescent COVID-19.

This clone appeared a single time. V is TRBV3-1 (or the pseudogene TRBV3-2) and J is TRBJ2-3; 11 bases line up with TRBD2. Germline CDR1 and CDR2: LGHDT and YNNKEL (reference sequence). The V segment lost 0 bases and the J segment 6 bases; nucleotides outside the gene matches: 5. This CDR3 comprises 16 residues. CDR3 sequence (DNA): TGTGCCAGCAGCCAAGATACGGTAGCGGGAGGGGATACGCAGTATTTT. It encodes CASSQDTVAGGDTQYF.

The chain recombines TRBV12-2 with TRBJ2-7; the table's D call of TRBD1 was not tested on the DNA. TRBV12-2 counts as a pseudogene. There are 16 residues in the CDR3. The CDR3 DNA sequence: TGTGCAAGTCGCTTGTTAGAGACAGGGGGCAAGAACGAGCAGTACTTC. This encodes CASRLLETGGKNEQYF.

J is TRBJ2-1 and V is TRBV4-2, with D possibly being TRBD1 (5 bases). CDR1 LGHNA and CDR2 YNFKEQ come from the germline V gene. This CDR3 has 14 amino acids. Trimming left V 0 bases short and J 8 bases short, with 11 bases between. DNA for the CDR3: TGTGCCAGCAGCCAAGATCAGGGCCCCTATGAGCAGTTCTTC. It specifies CASSQDQGPYEQFF.

DNA for the CDR3: TGTGCCAGCAGAGTAAAACGAAAGGGAGGTTCACCCCTCCACTTT. Translating it yields CASRVKRKGGSPLHF. This chain links TRBV9 with TRBJ1-6; D is unresolved. Per the germline V gene, CDR1 is SGDLS and CDR2 is YYNGEE. V lost 5 bases, J lost 9 bases, and 18 bases lay in between. The CDR3 consists of 15 residues.

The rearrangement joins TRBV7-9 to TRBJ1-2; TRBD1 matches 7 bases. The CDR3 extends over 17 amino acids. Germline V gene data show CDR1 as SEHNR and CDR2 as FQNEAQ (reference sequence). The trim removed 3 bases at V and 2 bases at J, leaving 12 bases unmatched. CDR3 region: CASSLGTGVQRNYGYTF. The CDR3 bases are TGTGCCAGCAGCTTGGGAACAGGGGTACAGCGGAACTATGGCTACACCTTC.

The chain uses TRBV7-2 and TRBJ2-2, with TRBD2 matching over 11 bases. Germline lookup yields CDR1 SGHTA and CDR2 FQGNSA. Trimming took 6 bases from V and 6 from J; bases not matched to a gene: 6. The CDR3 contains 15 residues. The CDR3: CASRFIAGGPGELFF. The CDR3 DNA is TGTGCCAGCAGATTCATAGCGGGAGGGCCCGGGGAGCTGTTTTTT.

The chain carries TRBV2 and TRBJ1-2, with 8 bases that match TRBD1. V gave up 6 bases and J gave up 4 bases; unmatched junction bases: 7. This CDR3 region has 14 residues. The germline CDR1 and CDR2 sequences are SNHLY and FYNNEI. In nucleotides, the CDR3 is TGTGCCAGCAGAGGACAGGGCGGCCTCTATGGCTACACCTTC. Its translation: CASRGQGGLYGYTF.

The CDR3 nucleotides read TGTGCCAGCAGTTCGGAAACTAGGTACCGGGAGCTGTTTTTT. It is translated as CASSSETRYRELFF. V and J are TRBV27 and TRBJ2-2, with D perhaps matching TRBD2 (5 bases). This CDR3 has 14 residues. Germline-derived CDR1 and CDR2 are MNHEY and SMNVEV (reference sequence). V lost 4 bases, J lost 9 bases, and 15 bases lay in between.

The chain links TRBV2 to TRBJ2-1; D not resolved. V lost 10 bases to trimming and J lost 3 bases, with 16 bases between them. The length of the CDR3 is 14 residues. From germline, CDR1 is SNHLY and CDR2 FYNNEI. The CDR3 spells CAIPGTADYNEQFF. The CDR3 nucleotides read TGTGCCATCCCTGGTACTGCGGACTACAATGAGCAGTTCTTC.

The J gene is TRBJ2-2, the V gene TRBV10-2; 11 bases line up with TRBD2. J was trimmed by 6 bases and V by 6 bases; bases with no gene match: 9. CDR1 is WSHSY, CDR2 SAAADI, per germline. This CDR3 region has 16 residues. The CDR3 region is CASRDSGRALAGELFF. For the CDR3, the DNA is TGCGCCAGCAGAGATAGCGGGAGGGCCCTTGCCGGGGAGCTGTTTTTT.

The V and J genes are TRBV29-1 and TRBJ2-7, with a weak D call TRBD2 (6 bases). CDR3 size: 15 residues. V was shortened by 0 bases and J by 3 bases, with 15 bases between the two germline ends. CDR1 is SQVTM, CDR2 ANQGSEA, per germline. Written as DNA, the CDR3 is TGCAGCGTTGAAGATCCCGGGACTCCTAACTACGAGCAGTACTTC. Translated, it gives CSVEDPGTPNYEQYF.

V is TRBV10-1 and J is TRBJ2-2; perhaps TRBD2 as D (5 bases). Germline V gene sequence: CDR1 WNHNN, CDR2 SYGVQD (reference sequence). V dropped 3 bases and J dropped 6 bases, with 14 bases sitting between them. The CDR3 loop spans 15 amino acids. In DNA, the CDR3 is TGCGCCAGCAGTGAATCGAGGGCCGTCCCCGGGGAGCTGTTTTTT. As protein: CASSESRAVPGELFF.

In DNA, the CDR3 is TGTGCCAGCAGCACCGACAGCTACGAGCAGTACTTC. Amino acid sequence: CASSTDSYEQYF. The genes are TRBV7-2 and TRBJ2-7, with TRBD1 as a possible D gene (5 bases). The V end lost 5 bases, the J end lost 3 bases, and 8 bases lay between the germline ends. The CDR3 loop spans 12 amino acids. Germline assignment: CDR1 SGHTA and CDR2 FQGNSA.

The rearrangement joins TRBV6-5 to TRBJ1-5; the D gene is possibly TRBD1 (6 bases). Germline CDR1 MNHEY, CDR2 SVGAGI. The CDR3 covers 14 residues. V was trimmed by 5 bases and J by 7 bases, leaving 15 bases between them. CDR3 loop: CASSTKQGHQPQHF. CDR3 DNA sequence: TGTGCCAGCAGTACAAAACAGGGTCACCAGCCCCAGCATTTT.

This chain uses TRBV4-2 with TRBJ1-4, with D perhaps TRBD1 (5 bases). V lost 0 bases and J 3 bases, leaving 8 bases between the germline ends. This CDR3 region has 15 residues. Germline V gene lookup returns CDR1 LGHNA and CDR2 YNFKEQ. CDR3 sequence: CASSQDAGPNEKLFF. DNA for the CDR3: TGTGCCAGCAGCCAAGATGCAGGGCCTAATGAAAAACTGTTTTTT.

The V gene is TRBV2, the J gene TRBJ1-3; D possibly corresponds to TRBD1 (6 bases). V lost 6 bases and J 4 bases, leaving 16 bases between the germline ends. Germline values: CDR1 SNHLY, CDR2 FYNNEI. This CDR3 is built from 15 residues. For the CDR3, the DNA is TGTGCCAGCAGCCCCGCAGGGGATGGAGGAAACACCATATATTTT. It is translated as CASSPAGDGGNTIYF.

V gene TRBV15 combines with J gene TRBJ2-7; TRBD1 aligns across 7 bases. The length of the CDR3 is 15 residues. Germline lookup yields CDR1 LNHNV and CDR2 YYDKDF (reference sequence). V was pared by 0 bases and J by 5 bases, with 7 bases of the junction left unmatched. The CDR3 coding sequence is TGTGCCACCAGCAGAGATACGGGACAGAGACACGAGCAGTACTTC. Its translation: CATSRDTGQRHEQYF.

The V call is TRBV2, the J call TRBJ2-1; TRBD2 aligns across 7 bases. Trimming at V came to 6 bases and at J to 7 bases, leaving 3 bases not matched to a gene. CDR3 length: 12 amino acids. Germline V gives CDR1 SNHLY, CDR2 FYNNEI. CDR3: CASSLAGNEQFF. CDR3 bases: TGTGCCAGCAGCTTAGCGGGTAATGAGCAGTTCTTC.

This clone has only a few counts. Written as DNA, the CDR3 is TGTGCCAGCAGTCTGGGACAGGGGGCGGAGGCTGTGCAGTACTTC. It encodes CASSLGQGAEAVQYF. V is TRBV6-5 and J is TRBJ2-7; 12 bases line up with TRBD1. Germline CDR1 and CDR2: MNHEY and SVGAGI. The CDR3 runs 15 residues. With 5 bases clipped from V and 9 bases from J, the junction kept 11 bases outside the gene matches.

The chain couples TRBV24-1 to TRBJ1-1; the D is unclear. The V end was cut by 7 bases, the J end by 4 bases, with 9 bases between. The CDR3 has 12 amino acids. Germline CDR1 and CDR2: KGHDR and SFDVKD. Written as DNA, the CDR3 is TGTGCCACCAGCAGTCAGTTCACTGAAGCTTTCTTT. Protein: CATSSQFTEAFF.

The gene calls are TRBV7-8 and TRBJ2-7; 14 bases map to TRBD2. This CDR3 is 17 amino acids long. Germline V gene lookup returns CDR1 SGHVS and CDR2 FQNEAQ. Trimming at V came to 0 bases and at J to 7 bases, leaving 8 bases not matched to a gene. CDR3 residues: CASSLARWTSGRIEQYF. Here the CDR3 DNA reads TGTGCCAGCAGCTTAGCGCGGTGGACTAGCGGGAGGATTGAGCAGTACTTC.

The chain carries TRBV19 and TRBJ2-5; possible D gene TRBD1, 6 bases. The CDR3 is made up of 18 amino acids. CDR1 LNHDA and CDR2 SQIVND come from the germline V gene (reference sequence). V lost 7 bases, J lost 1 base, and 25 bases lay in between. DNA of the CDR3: TGTGCCAGTAAGAGGGGAGCGATCGGACAGAGCCCCCAAGAGACCCAGTACTTC. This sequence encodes CASKRGAIGQSPQETQYF.

The DNA for the CDR3 is TGTGCCAGCAGCCGGAGCGGCGCCTACAATGAGCAGTTCTTC. Its protein product is CASSRSGAYNEQFF. The J gene is TRBJ2-1, the V gene TRBV9; TRBD2 is a possible D gene (5 bases). Germline CDR1 and CDR2: SGDLS and YYNGEE. This CDR3 is built from 14 residues. V gave up 4 bases and J gave up 2 bases, with 10 bases separating them.

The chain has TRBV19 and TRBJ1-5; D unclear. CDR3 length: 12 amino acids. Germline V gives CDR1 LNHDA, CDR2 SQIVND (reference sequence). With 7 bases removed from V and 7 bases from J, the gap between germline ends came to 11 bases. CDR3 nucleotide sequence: TGTGCCAGTACCACAGAGTTCCAGCCCCAGCATTTT. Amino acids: CASTTEFQPQHF. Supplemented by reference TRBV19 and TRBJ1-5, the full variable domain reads DGGITQSPKYLFRKEGQNVTLSCEQNLNHDAMYWYRQDPGQGLRLIYYSQIVNDFQKGDIAEGYSVSREKKESFPLTVTSAQKNPTAFYLCASTTEFQPQHFGDGTRLSIL.

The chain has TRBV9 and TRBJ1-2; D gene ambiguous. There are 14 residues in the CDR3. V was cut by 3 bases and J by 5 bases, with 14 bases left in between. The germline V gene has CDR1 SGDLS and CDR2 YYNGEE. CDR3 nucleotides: TGTGCCAGCAGCGCCGAGGTAGGGAGATATGGCTACACCTTC. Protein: CASSAEVGRYGYTF.